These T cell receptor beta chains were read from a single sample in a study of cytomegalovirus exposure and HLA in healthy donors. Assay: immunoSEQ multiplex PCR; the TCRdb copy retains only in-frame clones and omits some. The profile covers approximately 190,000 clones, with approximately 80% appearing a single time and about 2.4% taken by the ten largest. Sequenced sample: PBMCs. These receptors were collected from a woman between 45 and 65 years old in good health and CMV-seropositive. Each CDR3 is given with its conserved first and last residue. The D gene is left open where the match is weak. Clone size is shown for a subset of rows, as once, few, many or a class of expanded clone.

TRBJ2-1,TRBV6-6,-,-,CASAQMGAEDEQFF,TGTGCCAGCGCGCAAATGGGAGCGGAGGATGAGCAGTTCTTC
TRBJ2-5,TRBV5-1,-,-,CASSPQTGSGETQYF,TGCGCCAGCAGCCCCCAAACAGGGTCCGGGGAGACCCAGTACTTC
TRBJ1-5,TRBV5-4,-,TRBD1,CASSLGGTGVHQPQHF,TGTGCCAGCAGCTTGGGAGGGACAGGAGTGCATCAGCCCCAGCATTTT
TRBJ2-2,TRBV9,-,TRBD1,CASSLTGGTGVTGELFF,TGTGCCAGCAGCCTCACCGGGGGGACAGGGGTCACCGGGGAGCTGTTTTTT
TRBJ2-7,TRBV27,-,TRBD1,CASSRQGYYEQYF,TGTGCCAGCAGTCGACAGGGTTACTACGAGCAGTACTTC
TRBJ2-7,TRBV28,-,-,CASSFTQASSYEQYF,TGTGCCAGCAGTTTTACCCAGGCTAGCTCCTACGAGCAGTACTTC
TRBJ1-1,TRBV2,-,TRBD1,CASSERTGNTEAFF,TGTGCCAGCAGTGAAAGGACAGGGAACACTGAAGCTTTCTTT
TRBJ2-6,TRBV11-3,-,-,CASSLGTGANVLTF,TGTGCCAGCAGCTTAGGTACAGGGGCCAACGTCCTGACTTTC
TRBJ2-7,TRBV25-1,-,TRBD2,CASSEAGGTTYEQYF,TGTGCCAGCAGTGAAGCGGGGGGCACTACCTACGAGCAGTACTTC
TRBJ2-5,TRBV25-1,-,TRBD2,CASRTSGFQETQYF,TGTGCCAGCCGGACTAGCGGATTCCAAGAGACCCAGTACTTC
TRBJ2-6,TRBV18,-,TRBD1,CASSRDRGGANVLTF,TGTGCCAGCTCACGGGACAGGGGTGGGGCCAACGTCCTGACTTTC
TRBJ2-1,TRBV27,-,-,CASSGSSYNEQFF,TGTGCCAGCAGTGGGAGCTCCTACAATGAGCAGTTCTTC
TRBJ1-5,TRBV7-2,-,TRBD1,CASSQRGQGAGQPQHF,TGTGCCAGCAGCCAGAGAGGCCAGGGGGCGGGTCAGCCCCAGCATTTT
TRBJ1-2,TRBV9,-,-,CASSVGRETSYGYTF,TGTGCCAGCAGCGTAGGGCGGGAAACAAGCTATGGCTACACCTTC
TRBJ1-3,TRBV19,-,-,CASSISGVGGAGNTIYF,TGTGCCAGTAGTATCAGTGGAGTGGGGGGGGCGGGTAACACCATATATTTT
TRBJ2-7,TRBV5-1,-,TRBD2,CASSSTEGLADEQYF,TGCGCCAGCAGCTCGACTGAGGGACTAGCGGACGAGCAGTACTTC
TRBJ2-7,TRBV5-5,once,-,CASSLGSVSSYEQYF,TGTGCCAGCAGCTTGGGGTCGGTGAGCTCCTACGAGCAGTACTTC
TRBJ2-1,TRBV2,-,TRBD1,CANRNTGQGASEQFF,TGTGCCAACAGAAACACGGGACAGGGGGCGTCCGAGCAGTTCTTC
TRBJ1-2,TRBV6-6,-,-,CASSYGGVYGYTF,TGTGCCAGCAGTTACGGCGGTGTATATGGCTACACCTTC
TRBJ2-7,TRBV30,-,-,CAWSETRLYEQYF,TGTGCCTGGAGTGAGACAAGGCTCTACGAGCAGTACTTC
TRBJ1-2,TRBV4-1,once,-,CASSQEWGGGYTF,TGCGCCAGCAGCCAAGAATGGGGAGGCGGCTACACCTTC
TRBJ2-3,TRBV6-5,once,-,CASSRGNTDTQYF,TGTGCCAGCAGTAGGGGTAACACAGATACGCAGTATTTT
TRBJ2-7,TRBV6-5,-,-,CASTPGASYEQYF,TGTGCCAGCACTCCGGGAGCGTCCTACGAGCAGTACTTC
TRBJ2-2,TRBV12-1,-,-,CASSFLIVGGGNNTGELFF,-
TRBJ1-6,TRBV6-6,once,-,CASSYGRSSPLHF,TGTGCCAGCAGTTACGGGAGGTCCTCACCCCTCCACTTT
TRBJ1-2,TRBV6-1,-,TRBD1,CASTRTGLNYGYTF,TGTGCCAGCACCCGGACAGGGCTTAATTATGGCTACACCTTC
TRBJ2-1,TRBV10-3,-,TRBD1,CAISEYRDRGREDNEQFF,TGTGCCATCAGTGAGTACCGGGACAGGGGGCGAGAGGACAATGAGCAGTTCTTC
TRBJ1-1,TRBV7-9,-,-,CASSLGGAGNTEAFF,TGTGCCAGCAGCTTGGGGGGAGCAGGGAACACTGAAGCTTTCTTT
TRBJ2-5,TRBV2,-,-,CASSAYTSGETQYF,TGTGCCAGCAGTGCCTACACATCGGGGGAGACCCAGTACTTC
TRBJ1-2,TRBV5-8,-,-,CASSPDKAIYGYTF,TGTGCCAGCAGCCCGGACAAGGCGATTTATGGCTACACCTTC
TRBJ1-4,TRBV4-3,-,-,CASSQDYSNEKLFF,TGCGCCAGCAGCCAAGATTACAGCAATGAAAAACTGTTTTTT
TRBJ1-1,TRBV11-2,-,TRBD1,CASSSKGQGSEAFF,TGTGCCAGCAGCTCGAAGGGACAGGGCTCGGAAGCTTTCTTT
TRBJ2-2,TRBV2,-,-,CASRSTGVVRNTGELFF,TGTGCCAGCAGGAGTACAGGCGTTGTCCGGAACACCGGGGAGCTGTTTTTT
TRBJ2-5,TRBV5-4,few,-,CASSTNRRWETQYF,TGTGCCAGCAGCACCAACAGGCGGTGGGAGACCCAGTACTTC
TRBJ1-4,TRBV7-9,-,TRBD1,CASSLGDRGREKLFF,TGTGCCAGCAGCTTAGGGGACAGGGGGCGTGAAAAACTGTTTTTT
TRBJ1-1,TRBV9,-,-,CASSPWAVNTEAFF,TGTGCCAGCAGCCCCTGGGCTGTGAACACTGAAGCTTTCTTT
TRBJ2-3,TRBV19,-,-,CASSIGRGGTDTQYF,TGTGCCAGTAGTATCGGGCGGGGAGGAACAGATACGCAGTATTTT
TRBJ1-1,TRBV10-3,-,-,CAISPKDRNTEAFF,TGTGCCATCAGCCCAAAGGACAGGAACACTGAAGCTTTCTTT
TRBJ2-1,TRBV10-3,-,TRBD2,CAIRGTSGESYNEQFF,TGTGCCATCAGGGGGACTAGCGGGGAGTCCTACAATGAGCAGTTCTTC
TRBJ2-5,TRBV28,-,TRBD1,CASTTGGPQETQYF,TGTGCCAGTACGACAGGGGGGCCACAAGAGACCCAGTACTTC
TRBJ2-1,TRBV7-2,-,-,CASSYGQNNEQFF,TGTGCCAGCAGCTATGGACAGAACAATGAGCAGTTCTTC
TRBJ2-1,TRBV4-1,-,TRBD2,CASSPPERGVYEQFF,TGCGCCAGCAGCCCCCCGGAGCGGGGGGTTTATGAGCAGTTCTTC
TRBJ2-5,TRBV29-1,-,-,CSVLPHPVTGQETQYF,TGCAGCGTTCTACCCCACCCGGTAACAGGGCAGGAGACCCAGTACTTC
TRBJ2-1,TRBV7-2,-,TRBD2,CASSLRTSGALQYNEQFF,TGTGCCAGCAGCTTAAGGACTAGCGGGGCTCTGCAATACAATGAGCAGTTCTTC
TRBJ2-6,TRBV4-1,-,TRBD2,CASSQGEGGNSKNSGANVLTF,TGCGCCAGCAGCCAAGGGGAGGGAGGTAACAGTAAAAACTCTGGGGCCAACGTCCTGACTTTC
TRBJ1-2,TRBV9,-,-,CASSAVGGGVGGHGYTF,TGTGCCAGCAGCGCCGTTGGGGGGGGAGTCGGTGGTCATGGCTACACCTTC
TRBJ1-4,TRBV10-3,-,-,CAIRGGDATNEKLFF,TGTGCCATCCGGGGAGGGGATGCAACTAATGAAAAACTGTTTTTT
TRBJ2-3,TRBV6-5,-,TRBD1,CASSQTGGGFGTQYF,TGTGCCAGCAGCCAGACAGGGGGCGGGTTTGGGACGCAGTATTTT
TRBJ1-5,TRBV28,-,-,CASQGLLDRPQHF,TGTGCCAGCCAGGGACTGCTGGATAGGCCCCAGCATTTT
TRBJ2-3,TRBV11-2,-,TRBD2,CASSLWAGGPSDTQYF,TGTGCCAGCAGCTTATGGGCGGGGGGGCCGTCAGATACGCAGTATTTT
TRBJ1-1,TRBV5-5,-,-,CASSNGRGTEAFF,TGTGCCAGCAGCAACGGGAGAGGGACTGAAGCTTTCTTT
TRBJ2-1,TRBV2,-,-,CASSAGGNEQFF,TGTGCCAGCAGTGCGGGTGGCAATGAGCAGTTCTTC
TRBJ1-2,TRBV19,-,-,CASSIDAGIYGYTF,TGTGCCAGTAGTATAGATGCAGGGATCTATGGCTACACCTTC
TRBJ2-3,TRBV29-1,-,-,CSVAGDSTDTQYF,TGCAGCGTTGCGGGGGATAGCACAGATACGCAGTATTTT